The 15 T cell receptor beta chains below all came from one sample that was sequenced in a study of OX40 agonist ivuxolimab in advanced cancers. Produced via immunoSEQ multiplex PCR; TCRdb's table is partial and in-frame only. Counted here are around 63,000 clones, about nine tenths occurring once; the ten biggest clones make up about 25%. Sequencing was performed on CD4+ or CD8+ T cells sorted from blood, taken in a trial of the OX40 agonist ivuxolimab. The receptors here all came from an adult with an advanced solid tumor such as melanoma, head and neck, liver or kidney cancer.

J is TRBJ2-2 and V is TRBV7-8; the match to TRBD2 covers 8 bases. V gave up 5 bases and J gave up 3 bases; unmatched junction bases: 11. CDR3 length equals 17 residues. Germline-derived CDR1 and CDR2 are SGHVS and FQNEAQ. CDR3 in amino acids: CASSTRLFSGDTGELFF. CDR3 DNA: TGTGCCAGCAGCACCCGACTCTTTAGCGGGGACACCGGGGAGCTGTTTTTT.

The rearrangement uses TRBV29-1 and TRBJ2-7; D unclear. The germline V gene encodes CDR1 SQVTM and CDR2 ANQGSEA. CDR3 length: 11 residues. The ends were cut back, 2 bases at V and 4 bases at J, with 6 bases in the middle. CDR3 nucleotides: TGCAGCGTTGAAAATAGTTACGAGCAGTACTTC. As protein: CSVENSYEQYF.

Concerning this clone: One end of the junction fails to match germline, which may point to a read error. The chain recombines TRBV6-6 with TRBJ2-7; TRBD1 matches at 7 bases. The length of the CDR3 is 12 residues. The germline V gene has CDR1 MNHNY and CDR2 SVGAGI (reference sequence). In nucleotides, the CDR3 is TGTGCCTGCAGACAGGGACCTTACGAGCAGTACTTC. Its protein is CACRQGPYEQYF.

This rearrangement joins TRBV13 to TRBJ2-3; D gene ambiguous. CDR1 is PRHDT and CDR2 is FYEKMQ in the germline V gene (reference sequence). V was pared by 5 bases and J by 2 bases, with 11 bases between. The CDR3 totals 14 residues. The chain's CDR3 is CASSPRTSTDTQYF. Written as DNA, the CDR3 is TGTGCCAGCAGCCCCAGGACCTCCACAGATACGCAGTATTTT.

The chain employs TRBV30 and TRBJ2-1; D is uncertain. CDR3 length equals 10 residues. In germline, CDR1 is GTSNPN, CDR2 SVGIG (reference sequence). V gave up 1 base and J gave up 9 bases, with 4 bases separating them. For the CDR3, the DNA is TGTGCCTGGAGTGAAGGTGAGCAGTTCTTC. Its translation: CAWSEGEQFF.

V usage is TRBV9 and J usage is TRBJ1-5, with D possibly TRBD1 on 6 matching bases. The V end lost 0 bases, the J end lost 0 bases, and 13 bases lay between the germline ends. The length of the CDR3 is 17 residues. Per germline, CDR1 SGDLS and CDR2 YYNGEE. CDR3 in DNA: TGTGCCAGCAGCGTAGGTTCAGGGGATTATAGCAATCAGCCCCAGCATTTT. This encodes CASSVGSGDYSNQPQHF.

This clone was found a few times. The chain links TRBV27 to TRBJ2-7; TRBD2 matches 9 bases. Germline V gene data show CDR1 as MNHEY and CDR2 as SMNVEV (reference sequence). The CDR3 length is 14 residues. The ends lost 4 bases at V and 2 bases at J; junction bases unmatched: 3. The CDR3 here is CASSWAGGTYEQYF. The CDR3 coding sequence is TGTGCCAGCAGTTGGGCGGGAGGGACCTACGAGCAGTACTTC.

The rearrangement uses TRBV9 and TRBJ2-5; possible D gene TRBD1, 7 bases. CDR3 length equals 14 residues. Looked up from germline, CDR1 is SGDLS and CDR2 is YYNGEE. Deletions cut 4 bases from V and 2 bases from J, with 12 bases between. CDR3 sequence: CASSPQGTQETQYF. CDR3 nucleotides: TGTGCCAGCAGCCCACAGGGGACTCAAGAGACCCAGTACTTC.

V usage is TRBV11-1 and J usage is TRBJ1-5; TRBD1 aligns across 10 bases. Germline V gene lookup returns CDR1 SGHAT and CDR2 FQDESV (reference sequence). The ends lost 6 bases at V and 3 bases at J; junction bases unmatched: 5. This CDR3 is 15 amino acids long. CDR3 sequence reads: CASSPGTGVNQPQHF. DNA for the CDR3: TGTGCCAGCAGTCCCGGGACAGGGGTCAATCAGCCCCAGCATTTT.

V usage is TRBV6-5 and J usage is TRBJ2-7, with D perhaps TRBD1 (5 bases). Between the trimmed V and J ends, which lost 2 bases and 2 bases, there was a span of 7 bases. This CDR3 has 13 amino acids. The germline V gene has CDR1 MNHEY and CDR2 SVGAGI. CDR3 residues: CASSYRTTYEQYF. CDR3 DNA sequence: TGTGCCAGCAGTTACCGGACAACCTACGAGCAGTACTTC.

V and J are TRBV2 and TRBJ2-1, with 12 bases aligning to TRBD2. With 8 bases clipped from V and 4 bases from J, the junction kept 0 bases outside the gene matches. From germline, CDR1 is SNHLY and CDR2 FYNNEI. CDR3 length equals 13 residues. Here the CDR3 reads CASLAGGYNEQFF. The DNA for the CDR3 is TGTGCCAGCCTAGCGGGAGGGTACAATGAGCAGTTCTTC. Complete variable domain (other parts from reference TRBV2 and TRBJ2-1): EPEVTQTPSHQVTQMGQEVILRCVPISNHLYFYWYRQILGQKVEFLVSFYNNEISEKSEIFDDQFSVERPDGSNFTLKIRSTKLEDSAMYFCASLAGGYNEQFFGPGTRLTVL.

This clone was recorded once. This rearrangement joins TRBV6-1 to TRBJ1-2, with D perhaps TRBD1 (5 bases). The length of the CDR3 is 12 residues. Germline loops: CDR1 MNHNS, CDR2 SASEGT. Trimming left V 5 bases short and J 8 bases short, with 12 bases between. CDR3 region: CASSWGVGGYTF. The CDR3 nucleotides read TGTGCCAGCAGTTGGGGCGTGGGAGGCTACACCTTC.

The J gene is TRBJ2-7, the V gene TRBV20-1; D uncertain. The CDR3 length is 10 residues. In germline, CDR1 is DFQATT, CDR2 SNEGSKA (reference sequence). V was trimmed by 0 bases and J by 4 bases, leaving 1 base between them. CDR3: CSARDYEQYF. The DNA for the CDR3 is TGCAGTGCTAGAGATTACGAGCAGTACTTC.

This clone was seen a single time. The chain uses TRBV10-3 and TRBJ2-1; 13 bases fit TRBD2. The CDR3 length is 17 residues. The trim removed 0 bases at V and 10 bases at J, leaving 9 bases unmatched. Germline-derived CDR1 and CDR2 are ENHRY and SYGVKD. The CDR3 nucleotides are TGTGCCATCAGTGAGTCGTCGCAGGGACTAGCGGGACCGGAGCAGTTCTTC. Translation gives CAISESSQGLAGPEQFF.

The gene calls are TRBV2 and TRBJ1-4; D is undetermined. Germline V gene sequence: CDR1 SNHLY, CDR2 FYNNEI. This CDR3 is built from 14 residues. V lost 1 base and J lost 7, with 10 bases in between. CDR3 protein: CASSEEAWPEKLFF. The CDR3 DNA is TGTGCCAGCAGTGAAGAAGCCTGGCCTGAAAAACTGTTTTTT.